Listed below are T cell receptor beta chains from one sample, sequenced in a study of T cells in Graves' hyperthyroidism and ophthalmopathy. TCRdb reprocessed the multiplex PCR reads with MiXCR, giving one entry per CDR3 protein. The sample carries around 300,000 distinct CDR3 sequences, around a fifth recorded once. The sequenced material came from blood. These receptors were obtained from a man aged 45-60 years with Graves' ophthalmopathy. The CDR3 runs from the conserved cysteine through the conserved F or W. A D gene is named only where the DNA matches it firmly. Not every row has a clone size; where given, it reads once, few, many or a size class.

abundance,v_gene,d_gene,j_gene,CDR3aa,CDR3nt
NA,TRBV7-9,NA,TRBJ1-2,CASSLGLGGYTF,TGTGCCAGCAGCTTAGGTCTCGGCGGCTACACCTTC
NA,TRBV20-1,TRBD1,TRBJ2-7,CSARDRGQGLDYEQYF,TGCAGTGCTAGAGATCGAGGACAGGGCCTTGATTACGAGCAGTACTTC
NA,TRBV14,NA,TRBJ1-2,CASSPRDTPEGGYTF,TGTGCCAGCAGCCCCCGGGACACCCCCGAGGGCGGCTACACCTTC
many,TRBV18,NA,TRBJ2-7,CASSPQARGAEQYF,TGTGCCAGCTCACCCCAGGCAAGGGGGGCCGAGCAGTACTTC
few,TRBV9,NA,TRBJ2-2,CASSVVGSLGNTGELFF,TGTGCCAGCAGCGTAGTCGGCTCCCTCGGGAACACCGGGGAGCTGTTTTTT
few,TRBV29-1,TRBD2,TRBJ2-7,CSTRLAETYEQYF,TGCAGCACCCGACTAGCGGAGACCTACGAGCAGTACTTC
few,TRBV27,TRBD1,TRBJ2-7,CASSHGTGSYEQYF,TGTGCCAGCAGCCACGGGACAGGCTCCTACGAGCAGTACTTC
NA,TRBV9,NA,TRBJ2-1,CASSLNRANGHEQFF,TGTGCCAGCAGCTTGAACCGGGCCAATGGCCATGAGCAGTTCTTC
many,TRBV20-1,TRBD2,TRBJ2-1,CSAKAGGQFF,TGCAGTGCTAAAGCGGGAGGGCAGTTCTTC
many,TRBV11-2,NA,TRBJ2-7,CASRPSDRYNEQYF,TGTGCCAGCAGGCCGAGTGACAGGTACAACGAGCAGTACTTC
many,TRBV11-2,NA,TRBJ2-7,CASSKTGGLEGLEQYF,TGTGCCAGCAGCAAAACCGGTGGGTTGGAGGGACTCGAGCAGTACTTC
few,TRBV24-1,NA,TRBJ1-1,CASNRRGAFF,TGTGCCAGCAACAGGCGGGGCGCTTTCTTT
many,TRBV6-1,TRBD1,TRBJ1-5,CASRDRQGVSRKHF,TGTGCCAGCAGAGACCGACAGGGAGTTTCGCGTAAGCATTTT
many,TRBV20-1,TRBD2,TRBJ2-3,CSAIGLGLAGGADTQYF,TGCAGTGCTATAGGCCTCGGACTAGCGGGAGGGGCAGATACGCAGTATTTT
NA,TRBV20-1,TRBD2,TRBJ2-1,CSAGMLAGDSNEQFF,TGCAGTGCTGGAATGCTAGCGGGAGATTCTAATGAGCAGTTCTTC
NA,TRBV30,NA,TRBJ2-5,CAWNLGETFAQYF,TGTGCCTGGAATCTGGGGGAAACGTTCGCCCAGTACTTC
NA,TRBV2,NA,TRBJ1-2,CASSGKGMLNGYTF,TGTGCCAGCAGTGGAAAGGGAATGCTAAATGGCTACACCTTC
many,TRBV6-1,NA,TRBJ1-1,CASSFDPRSTEAFF,TGTGCCAGCAGTTTTGACCCAAGGAGCACTGAAGCTTTCTTT
NA,TRBV9,TRBD2,TRBJ2-1,CASSPTSGRIDEQFF,TGTGCCAGCAGCCCAACCAGCGGGAGGATTGATGAGCAGTTCTTC
few,TRBV7-3,TRBD2,TRBJ2-2,CASSQGLASTGELFF,TGTGCCAGCAGCCAGGGACTAGCCAGCACCGGGGAGCTGTTTTTT
NA,TRBV6-9,TRBD2,TRBJ2-2,CASSYRVTSGSNTGELFF,TGTGCCAGCAGTTACAGGGTGACGAGCGGGAGTAACACCGGGGAGCTGTTTTTT
NA,TRBV20-1,TRBD2,TRBJ2-3,CSATGTSGKTDTQYF,TGCAGTGCCACCGGGACTAGCGGGAAAACAGATACGCAGTATTTT
NA,TRBV24-1,TRBD2,TRBJ2-5,CATSDRLAQYF,TGTGCCACCAGTGATCGACTAGCTCAGTACTTC
NA,TRBV6-1,NA,TRBJ1-1,CASKGGGLGTEAFF,TGTGCCAGCAAAGGGGGGGGGCTCGGCACTGAAGCTTTCTTT
many,TRBV11-1,NA,TRBJ2-7,CASSQGTHFSYEQYF,TGTGCCAGCAGTCAAGGGACACACTTCTCCTACGAGCAGTACTTC
many,TRBV20-1,TRBD2,TRBJ2-7,CSASGGSGRPGVEQYF,TGCAGTGCTAGCGGGGGTAGCGGGAGGCCGGGGGTGGAGCAGTACTTC
NA,TRBV19,NA,TRBJ1-1,CASSFGGLDTEAFF,TGTGCCAGTAGTTTCGGAGGGCTGGACACTGAAGCTTTCTTT
many,TRBV5-5,TRBD2,TRBJ2-3,CASSLGHGRATDTQYF,TGTGCCAGCAGCTTGGGTCACGGGAGGGCCACGGATACGCAGTATTTT
many,TRBV12-3/TRBV12-4,TRBD2,TRBJ2-7,CASRPGTSGSYEQYF,TGTGCCAGCAGACCTGGGACTAGCGGCTCCTACGAGCAGTACTTC
many,TRBV7-2,TRBD2,TRBJ2-3,CASSPQGLATDTQYF,TGTGCCAGCAGCCCCCAGGGACTAGCGACGGATACGCAGTATTTT
NA,TRBV5-4,TRBD1,TRBJ1-5,CASSMGTAGNQPQHF,TGTGCCAGCAGCATGGGGACAGCAGGCAATCAGCCCCAGCATTTT
many,TRBV7-9,TRBD2,TRBJ2-1,CASSLLSSGGGEQFF,TGTGCCAGCAGCTTACTGTCATCGGGGGGTGGTGAGCAGTTCTTC
NA,TRBV9,NA,TRBJ2-7,CASSVAYEVYEQYF,TGTGCCAGCAGCGTAGCTTATGAGGTTTACGAGCAGTACTTC
many,TRBV7-9,NA,TRBJ2-3,CASSSLAPDRTLTDTQYF,TGTGCCAGCAGCTCCCTGGCGCCCGACAGAACACTCACAGATACGCAGTATTTT
NA,TRBV20-1,NA,TRBJ2-7,CSASVPVRGALTLSYEQYF,TGCAGTGCTAGTGTGCCGGTTAGAGGGGCGCTTACCTTATCCTACGAGCAGTACTTC
many,TRBV2,NA,TRBJ2-2,CASSEAVTGELFF,TGTGCCAGCAGTGAAGCAGTTACCGGGGAGCTGTTTTTT
NA,TRBV9,TRBD1,TRBJ1-1,CASSPTTGGAGEAFF,TGTGCCAGCAGCCCTACCACAGGGGGCGCAGGTGAAGCTTTCTTT
NA,TRBV12-3/TRBV12-4,NA,TRBJ2-2,CAGSSASPNPNTGELFF,TGTGCCGGCAGTTCGGCTAGCCCCAACCCGAACACCGGGGAGCTGTTTTTT
NA,TRBV19,NA,TRBJ1-2,CASNNGRGGSAVHGYTF,TGTGCCAGTAACAACGGACGAGGGGGGTCGGCAGTCCATGGCTACACCTTC
many,TRBV10-3,NA,TRBJ2-7,CAISARMGGDTYEQYF,TGTGCCATCAGTGCCCGGATGGGAGGAGATACCTACGAGCAGTACTTC
NA,TRBV29-1,TRBD2,TRBJ2-7,CSVALAGPSYEQYF,TGCAGCGTTGCGCTAGCGGGACCTTCCTACGAGCAGTACTTC
once,TRBV28,NA,TRBJ1-2,CASRTGGGGGYTF,TGTGCCAGCAGAACCGGCGGGGGAGGTGGCTACACCTTC
NA,TRBV13,NA,TRBJ2-7,CASSHSSEQYF,TGTGCCAGCAGCCATTCTTCCGAGCAGTACTTC
few,TRBV9,TRBD2,TRBJ2-7,CASSVAPLTSSPYEQYF,TGTGCCAGCAGCGTAGCCCCCTTGACTAGCAGCCCCTACGAGCAGTACTTC
once,TRBV5-6,NA,TRBJ1-5,CASSLAGRRGAGQPQHF,TGTGCCAGCAGCTTGGCGGGAAGACGGGGCGCTGGTCAGCCCCAGCATTTT
few,TRBV20-1,NA,TRBJ2-7,CSARFSPGPGTYEQYF,TGCAGTGCTAGATTCTCTCCGGGACCGGGGACCTACGAGCAGTACTTC
NA,TRBV10-2,TRBD2,TRBJ2-1,CASSVGTSGSFYEQFF,TGCGCCAGCAGTGTAGGGACTAGCGGGAGTTTTTATGAGCAGTTCTTC
few,TRBV20-1,TRBD2,TRBJ2-2,CSARPAGRSGELFF,TGCAGTGCCAGACCAGCGGGAAGGAGCGGGGAGCTGTTTTTT
few,TRBV27,NA,TRBJ2-7,CASSLNSYSNTYEQYF,TGTGCCAGCAGTCTCAACAGTTATTCTAATACCTACGAGCAGTACTTC
few,TRBV7-3,NA,TRBJ1-1,CASSPQSKDTEAFF,TGTGCCAGCAGCCCCCAATCGAAGGACACTGAAGCTTTCTTT
NA,TRBV6-1,NA,TRBJ1-1,CASSDFSAEASF,TGTGCCAGCAGTGACTTCAGCGCTGAAGCTTCCTTT
NA,TRBV7-6,TRBD1,TRBJ1-4,CASSSSGGNEKLFF,TGTGCCAGCAGCTCGTCAGGGGGGAATGAAAAACTGTTTTTT
NA,TRBV3-1,TRBD2,TRBJ2-7,CASSQGLTSGIAGHEQYF,TGTGCCAGCAGCCAAGGTTTGACTAGCGGGATCGCAGGCCACGAGCAGTACTTC
many,TRBV11-1,NA,TRBJ2-1,CASSRNYNEQFF,TGTGCCAGCAGCCGGAATTACAATGAGCAGTTCTTC
many,TRBV7-2,TRBD1,TRBJ1-2,CASSLTGTGHYYGYTF,TGTGCCAGCAGCTTGACTGGGACAGGGCACTACTATGGCTACACCTTC
NA,TRBV20-1,TRBD2,TRBJ2-7,CSARDQEAGRPYEQYF,TGCAGTGCTAGAGATCAGGAAGCGGGACGCCCCTACGAGCAGTACTTC
few,TRBV28,NA,TRBJ2-1,CASGYNEQFF,TGTGCCAGCGGGTACAATGAGCAGTTCTTC
many,TRBV11-2,TRBD2,TRBJ2-7,CASSLARAGGVAEQYF,TGTGCCAGCAGCTTAGCACGTGCGGGAGGAGTGGCCGAGCAGTACTTC
many,TRBV30,TRBD1,TRBJ2-1,CAWLRQGFYEQFF,TGTGCCTGGCTTAGACAGGGGTTCTATGAGCAGTTCTTC